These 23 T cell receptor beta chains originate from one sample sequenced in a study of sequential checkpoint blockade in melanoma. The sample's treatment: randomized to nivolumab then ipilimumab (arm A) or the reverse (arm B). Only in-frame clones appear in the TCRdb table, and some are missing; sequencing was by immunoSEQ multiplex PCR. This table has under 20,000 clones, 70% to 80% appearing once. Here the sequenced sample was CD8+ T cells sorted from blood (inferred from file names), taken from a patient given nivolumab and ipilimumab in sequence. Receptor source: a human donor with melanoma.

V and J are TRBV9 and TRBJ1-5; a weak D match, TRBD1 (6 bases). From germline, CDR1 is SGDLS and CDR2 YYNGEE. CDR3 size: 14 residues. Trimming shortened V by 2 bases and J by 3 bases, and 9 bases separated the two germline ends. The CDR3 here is CASSVGQANQPQHF. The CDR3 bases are TGTGCCAGCAGCGTGGGACAAGCCAATCAGCCCCAGCATTTT.

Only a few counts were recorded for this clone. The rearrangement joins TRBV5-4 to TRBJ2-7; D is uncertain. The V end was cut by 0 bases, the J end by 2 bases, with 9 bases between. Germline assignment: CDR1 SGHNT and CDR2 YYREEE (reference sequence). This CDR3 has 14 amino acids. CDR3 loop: CASSLEQATYEQYF. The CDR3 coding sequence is TGTGCCAGCAGCTTGGAGCAGGCCACCTACGAGCAGTACTTC. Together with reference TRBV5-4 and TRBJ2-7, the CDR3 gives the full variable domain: ETGVTQSPTHLIKTRGQQVTLRCSSQSGHNTVSWYQQALGQGPQFIFQYYREEENGRGNFPPRFSGLQFPNYSSELNVNALELDDSALYLCASSLEQATYEQYFGPGTRLTVT.

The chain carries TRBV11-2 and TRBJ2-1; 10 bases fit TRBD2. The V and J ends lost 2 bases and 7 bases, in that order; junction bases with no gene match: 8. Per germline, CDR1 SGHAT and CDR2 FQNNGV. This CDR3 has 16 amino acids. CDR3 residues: CASSLQAGGFGNEQFF. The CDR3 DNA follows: TGTGCCAGCAGCTTACAAGCGGGAGGGTTTGGGAATGAGCAGTTCTTC.

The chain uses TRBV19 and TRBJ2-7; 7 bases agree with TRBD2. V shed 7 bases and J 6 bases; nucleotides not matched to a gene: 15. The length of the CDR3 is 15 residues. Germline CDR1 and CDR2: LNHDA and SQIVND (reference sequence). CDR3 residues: CASTQKASGLSEQYF. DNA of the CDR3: TGTGCCAGTACCCAAAAGGCTAGCGGCCTCTCCGAGCAGTACTTC.

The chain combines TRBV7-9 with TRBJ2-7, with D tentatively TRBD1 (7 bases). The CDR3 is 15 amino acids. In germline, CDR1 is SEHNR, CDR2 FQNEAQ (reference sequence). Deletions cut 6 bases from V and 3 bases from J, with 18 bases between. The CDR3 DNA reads TGTGCCAGCAGTAAGCAGGGGGGTCTCGTCTACGAGCAGTACTTC. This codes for CASSKQGGLVYEQYF. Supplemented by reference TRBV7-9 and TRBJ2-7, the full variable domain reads DTGVSQNPRHKITKRGQNVTFRCDPISEHNRLYWYRQTLGQGPEFLTYFQNEAQLEKSRLLSDRFSAERPKGSFSTLEIQRTEQGDSAMYLCASSKQGGLVYEQYFGPGTRLTVT.

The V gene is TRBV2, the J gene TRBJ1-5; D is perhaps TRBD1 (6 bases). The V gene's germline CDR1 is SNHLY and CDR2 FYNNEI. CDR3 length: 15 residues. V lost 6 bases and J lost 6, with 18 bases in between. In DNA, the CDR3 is TGTGCCAGCAGACTAACAGGGCTTCTCAGTCAGCCCCAGCATTTT. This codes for CASRLTGLLSQPQHF.

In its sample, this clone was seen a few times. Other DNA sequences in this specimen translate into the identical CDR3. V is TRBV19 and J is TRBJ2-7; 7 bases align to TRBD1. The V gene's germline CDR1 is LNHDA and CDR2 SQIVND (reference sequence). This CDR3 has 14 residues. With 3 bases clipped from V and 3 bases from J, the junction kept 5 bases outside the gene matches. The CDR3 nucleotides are TGTGCCAGTAGTATCTTCGACAGGGACTACGAGCAGTACTTC. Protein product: CASSIFDRDYEQYF.

CDR3 sequence reads: CASSLGAGGINGYTF. The CDR3 nucleotides are TGCGCCAGCAGCCTTGGGGCAGGGGGGATCAATGGCTACACCTTC. The chain uses TRBV5-1 and TRBJ1-2; TRBD1 matches 7 bases. Germline V gene lookup returns CDR1 SGHRS and CDR2 YFSETQ. The CDR3 consists of 15 residues. V shed 4 bases, J shed 6 bases, and the junction held 12 bases outside the gene matches.

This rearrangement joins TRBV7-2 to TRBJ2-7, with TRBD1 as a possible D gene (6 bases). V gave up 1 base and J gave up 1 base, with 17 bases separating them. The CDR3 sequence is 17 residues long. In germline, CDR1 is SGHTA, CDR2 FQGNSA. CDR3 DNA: TGTGCCAGCAGCTTAGTCCCCGACAGGATGGGGTCCTACGAGCAGTACTTC. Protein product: CASSLVPDRMGSYEQYF.

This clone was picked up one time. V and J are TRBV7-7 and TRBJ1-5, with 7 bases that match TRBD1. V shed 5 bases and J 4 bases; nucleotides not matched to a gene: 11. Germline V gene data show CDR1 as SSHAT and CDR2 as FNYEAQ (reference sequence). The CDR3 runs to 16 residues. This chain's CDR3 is CASSPPDRWRNQPQHF. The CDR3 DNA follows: TGTGCCAGCAGCCCCCCGGACAGGTGGAGAAATCAGCCCCAGCATTTT.

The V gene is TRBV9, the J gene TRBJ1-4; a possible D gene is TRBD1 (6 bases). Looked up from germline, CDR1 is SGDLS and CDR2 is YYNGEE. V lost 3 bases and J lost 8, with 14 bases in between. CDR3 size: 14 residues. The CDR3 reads CASSARDNQEKLFF. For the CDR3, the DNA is TGTGCCAGCAGCGCCAGGGACAATCAAGAAAAACTGTTTTTT.

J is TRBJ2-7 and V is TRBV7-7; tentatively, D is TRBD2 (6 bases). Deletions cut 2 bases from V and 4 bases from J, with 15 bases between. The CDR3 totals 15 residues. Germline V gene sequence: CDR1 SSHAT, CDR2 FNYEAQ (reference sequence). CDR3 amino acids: CASSLSLGGRYEQYF. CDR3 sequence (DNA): TGTGCCAGCAGCTTAAGTCTCGGGGGACGGTACGAGCAGTACTTC.

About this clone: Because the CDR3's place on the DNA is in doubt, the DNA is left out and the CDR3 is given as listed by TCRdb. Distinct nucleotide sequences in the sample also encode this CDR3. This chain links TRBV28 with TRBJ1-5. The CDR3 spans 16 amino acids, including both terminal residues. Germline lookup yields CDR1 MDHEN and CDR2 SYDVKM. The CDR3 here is CATIVWGEGSNQPQHF.

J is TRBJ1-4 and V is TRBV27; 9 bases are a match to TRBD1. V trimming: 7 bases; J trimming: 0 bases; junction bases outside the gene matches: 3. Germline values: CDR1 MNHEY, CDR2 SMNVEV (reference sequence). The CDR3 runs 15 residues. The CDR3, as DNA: TGTGCCAGCAAACAGGGGGCCTCAACTAATGAAAAACTGTTTTTT. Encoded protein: CASKQGASTNEKLFF.

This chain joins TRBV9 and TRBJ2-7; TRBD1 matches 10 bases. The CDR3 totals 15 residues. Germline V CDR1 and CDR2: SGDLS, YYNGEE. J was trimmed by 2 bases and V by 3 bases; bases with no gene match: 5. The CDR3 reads CASSASDRGAYEQYF. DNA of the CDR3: TGTGCCAGCAGCGCCTCGGACAGGGGGGCCTACGAGCAGTACTTC.

The CDR3, as DNA: TGTGCCAGCAGCCCGGACCGTAGCGAGCAGTACTTC. Translating it yields CASSPDRSEQYF. This chain connects TRBV7-9 to TRBJ2-5; D gene uncertain. The tail of the sequence fits TRBJ2-7 better, so the J call may be wrong. CDR1 is SEHNR, CDR2 FQNEAQ, per germline (reference sequence). The CDR3 is made up of 12 amino acids.

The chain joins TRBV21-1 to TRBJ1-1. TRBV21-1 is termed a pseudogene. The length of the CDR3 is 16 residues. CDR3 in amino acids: CASRGVYSGRNTEAFF. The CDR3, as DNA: TGTGCCAGCAGAGGGGTCTACAGCGGGAGGAACACTGAAGCTTTCTTT.

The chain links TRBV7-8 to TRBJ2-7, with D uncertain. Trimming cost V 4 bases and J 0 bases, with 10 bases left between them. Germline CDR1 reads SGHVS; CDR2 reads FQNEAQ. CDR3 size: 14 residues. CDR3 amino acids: CASSSQHSSYEQYF. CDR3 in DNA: TGTGCCAGCAGCTCGCAGCACAGCTCCTACGAGCAGTACTTC.

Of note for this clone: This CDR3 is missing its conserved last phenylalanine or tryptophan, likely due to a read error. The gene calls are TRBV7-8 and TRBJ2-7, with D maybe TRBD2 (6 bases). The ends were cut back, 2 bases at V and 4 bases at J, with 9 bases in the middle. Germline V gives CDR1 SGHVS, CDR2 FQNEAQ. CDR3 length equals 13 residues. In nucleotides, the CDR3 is TGTGCCAGCAGCTTAACGGGACTTTACGAGCAGTACTCC. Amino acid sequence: CASSLTGLYEQYS.

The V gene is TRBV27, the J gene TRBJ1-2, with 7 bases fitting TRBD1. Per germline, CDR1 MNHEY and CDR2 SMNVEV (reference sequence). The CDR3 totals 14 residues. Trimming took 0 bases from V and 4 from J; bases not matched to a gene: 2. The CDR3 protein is CASSLSRDSYGYTF. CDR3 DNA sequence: TGTGCCAGCAGTTTATCCCGGGACAGCTATGGCTACACCTTC.

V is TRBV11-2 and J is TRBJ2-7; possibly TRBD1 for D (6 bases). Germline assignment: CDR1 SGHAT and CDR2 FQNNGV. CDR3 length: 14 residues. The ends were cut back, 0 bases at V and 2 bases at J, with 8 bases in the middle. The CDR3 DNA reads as TGTGCCAGCAGCTTAGAACAGGGCCCCTACGAGCAGTACTTC. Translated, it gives CASSLEQGPYEQYF. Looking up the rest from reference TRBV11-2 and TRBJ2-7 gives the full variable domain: EAGVAQSPRYKIIEKRQSVAFWCNPISGHATLYWYQQILGQGPKLLIQFQNNGVVDDSQLPKDRFSAERLKGVDSTLKIQPAKLEDSAVYLCASSLEQGPYEQYFGPGTRLTVT.

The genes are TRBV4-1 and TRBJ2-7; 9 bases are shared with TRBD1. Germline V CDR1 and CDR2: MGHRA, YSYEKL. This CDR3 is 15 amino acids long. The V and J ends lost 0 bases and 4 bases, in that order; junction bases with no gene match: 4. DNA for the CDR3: TGCGCCAGCAGCCAAGAGCGGACAGGGGTGTACGAGCAGTACTTC. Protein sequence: CASSQERTGVYEQYF.

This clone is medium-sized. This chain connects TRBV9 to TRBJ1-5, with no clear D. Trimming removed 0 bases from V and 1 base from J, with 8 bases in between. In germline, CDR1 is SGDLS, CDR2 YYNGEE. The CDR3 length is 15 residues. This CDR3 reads CASSVGPGSNQPQHF. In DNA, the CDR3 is TGTGCCAGCAGCGTAGGACCAGGAAGCAATCAGCCCCAGCATTTT.